These 2 T cell receptor beta chains share one sample of origin, sequenced in a study of blood T cell repertoires in COVID-19. Libraries were prepared by immunoSEQ multiplex PCR; TCRdb keeps only in-frame clonotypes and omits some of them. The profile shows about 250,000 clones, roughly 90% of them singletons. The sequenced sample consisted of peripheral blood. The receptors were gathered from a woman aged 35 to 49 who had recovered from COVID-19.

The chain uses TRBV19 and TRBJ2-7; 8 bases agree with TRBD2. The CDR3 has 15 amino acids. Unmatched junction bases numbered 6, after V lost 2 bases and J lost 3 bases. The germline gives CDR1 LNHDA, CDR2 SQIVND (reference sequence). The CDR3 region has the DNA TGTGCCAGTAGTATAAGCGGGGGTCCTAGCTACGAGCAGTACTTC. Its protein is CASSISGGPSYEQYF.

This chain links TRBV19 with TRBJ1-1; tentatively, D is TRBD1 (5 bases). The germline CDR1 and CDR2 sequences are LNHDA and SQIVND (reference sequence). This CDR3 has 15 residues. V shed 4 bases and J shed 7 bases, with 19 bases lying between them. CDR3 coding DNA: TGTGCCAGTAGTACGGCCCTCAGGACACCTATTGAAGCTTTCTTT. Protein sequence: CASSTALRTPIEAFF.